The next 10 T cell receptor beta chains were all read from a single sample in a study of blood T cell repertoires in COVID-19. Here immunoSEQ multiplex PCR was the method, and the copy in TCRdb shows in-frame clones only, minus some. The table has 95,000 to 100,000 clones, 90% to 95% seen once. Sample: peripheral blood. The receptors were gathered from a man between 50 and 59 years old with acute or convalescent COVID-19.

This clone was counted between two and nine times. The chain links TRBV11-2 to TRBJ1-1; perhaps TRBD1 as D (5 bases). V was pared by 5 bases and J by 10 bases, with 17 bases between. The V gene's germline CDR1 is SGHAT and CDR2 FQNNGV. This CDR3 has 13 residues. CDR3 sequence: CASSPVGPRRAFF. CDR3 sequence (DNA): TGTGCCAGCAGCCCGGTGGGGCCCAGGCGAGCTTTCTTT.

This chain links TRBV3-1 (or the pseudogene TRBV3-2) with TRBJ2-3; tentatively, D is TRBD2 (7 bases). Germline CDR1 is LGHDT and CDR2 is YNNKEL (reference sequence). Trimming cost V 4 bases and J 11 bases, with 25 bases left between them. The length of the CDR3 is 16 residues. This chain's CDR3 is CASSRGGRAVNAGQYF. CDR3 nucleotide sequence: TGTGCCAGCAGCCGGGGGGGCCGGGCGGTGAACGCGGGGCAGTATTTT.

J is TRBJ2-2 and V is TRBV19; 11 nucleotides line up with TRBD1. The junction had 6 bases not matched to a gene; V was cut back by 6 bases and J by 0 bases. This CDR3 is built from 17 residues. CDR1 is LNHDA and CDR2 is SQIVND in the germline V gene (reference sequence). The CDR3 protein is CASRKDRGRANTGELFF. The DNA for the CDR3 is TGTGCCAGTAGGAAGGACAGGGGGCGGGCGAACACCGGGGAGCTGTTTTTT.

The chain's CDR3 is CASSMRAPSGNTIYF. CDR3 in DNA: TGTGCCAGCAGTATGAGGGCCCCCTCTGGAAACACCATATATTTT. The rearrangement links TRBV6-5 to TRBJ1-3; no reliable D call. The ends were cut back, 5 bases at V and 0 bases at J, with 11 bases in the middle. Germline V gene sequence: CDR1 MNHEY, CDR2 SVGAGI. CDR3 size: 15 residues.

The rearrangement uses TRBV6-6 and TRBJ1-2, with TRBD1 as a possible D gene (6 bases). Deletions cut 6 bases from V and 4 bases from J, with 15 bases between. The V gene's germline CDR1 is MNHNY and CDR2 SVGAGI (reference sequence). The CDR3 contains 14 residues. This CDR3 is CASSHTSGAYGYTF. Here the CDR3 DNA reads TGTGCCAGCAGCCATACATCAGGGGCCTATGGCTACACCTTC.

V usage is TRBV30 and J usage is TRBJ1-2; D possibly corresponds to TRBD1 (5 bases). Germline loops: CDR1 GTSNPN, CDR2 SVGIG (reference sequence). V was cut by 2 bases and J by 6 bases, with 13 bases left in between. The CDR3 is made up of 13 amino acids. CDR3 sequence reads: CAWSSNGGNGYTF. CDR3 sequence (DNA): TGTGCCTGGAGTTCGAATGGGGGGAATGGCTACACCTTC.

This chain uses TRBV27 with TRBJ2-7, with D possibly being TRBD1 (6 bases). CDR1 is MNHEY, CDR2 SMNVEV, per germline (reference sequence). Trimming took off 3 bases at V and 2 bases at J, with 11 bases between the two ends. The CDR3 extends over 14 amino acids. The CDR3 region has the DNA TGTGCCAGCAGTTTGGCTGGACAGACCTACGAGCAGTACTTC. Translation gives CASSLAGQTYEQYF.

This clone was counted a single time. This chain connects TRBV19 to TRBJ2-7; 7 bases line up with TRBD1. This CDR3 region has 13 residues. The germline V gene encodes CDR1 LNHDA and CDR2 SQIVND (reference sequence). The ends lost 6 bases at V and 6 bases at J; junction bases unmatched: 8. CDR3 sequence (DNA): TGTGCCAGTAGACTCAAGGGGGCTCCCGAGCAGTACTTC. Its translation: CASRLKGAPEQYF.

This clone appeared a few times. The chain joins TRBV5-1 to TRBJ1-1; the match to TRBD1 covers 9 bases. The CDR3 is made up of 15 amino acids. Germline V gene lookup returns CDR1 SGHRS and CDR2 YFSETQ. The J segment lost 4 bases and the V segment lost 0 bases, leaving 4 bases of the junction unmatched. The CDR3 sequence: CASSLVGQGSTEAFF. The CDR3 DNA is TGCGCCAGCAGCTTGGTGGGACAGGGAAGCACTGAAGCTTTCTTT.

V and J are TRBV7-2 and TRBJ1-5, with D unresolved. Trimming removed 0 bases from V and 5 bases from J, with 5 bases in between. CDR3 length: 13 amino acids. CDR1 is SGHTA, CDR2 FQGNSA, per germline. The CDR3 DNA reads as TGTGCCAGCAGCTTAGCGGCCTATCAGCCCCAGCATTTT. This codes for CASSLAAYQPQHF.